This record covers a single T cell receptor (beta chain). The antigen it binds to is not known. There are no base qualities to consult, and no much larger clone falls within one base. This entry belongs to a study of CD8 T cell repertoires and HIV-1 epitope variants (TCRdb year 2020). In the study overall: T cells were stimulated in separate culture wells with each of twenty-five peptides representing autologous and known Gag and Nef epitope variants. Among the control conditions were a peptide pool of CMV, EBV and flu, the Ebola AY9 epitope serving as a negative control, and a well with no peptide. Tested epitopes included three Gag epitope families and Nef HW9 and YT9. T cells were enriched with the EasySep Human T Cell Enrichment Kit and co-cultured with equal numbers of autologous T cell-negative cells as antigen-presenting cells. For 10 to 11 days the cultures were kept in IMDM with gentamicin, and on days 3 and 7 half of the media was changed with IL-2, IL-7 and IL-15 added. An aliquot of 1M T cells was saved as an uncultured baseline condition, separate from the approximately 75 T cell cultures. A total of more than 80 T cell cultures were run, with each culture condition done in triplicate except for one peptide, which was done in duplicate.

The immunoSEQ platform was used to sequence TCR beta CDR3 regions at survey depth. The QIAamp DNA micro kit was used to extract genomic DNA from every cultured and uncultured CD8+ T cell population. The study's own analysis went as follows. Samples with fewer than 5,000 productive reads were excluded, resulting in the removal of about 6% of the 75 HIV peptide-stimulated cultures. Sequences were trimmed to CDR3 by a MANAFEST web app, and nonproductive sequences, CDR3s under 5 amino acids, and sequences not starting with C or ending with F/W were removed. Antigen-specific clonotypes had to expand in at least 2 of 3 replicates versus no-peptide control at FDR 0.01, only within one epitope family. A specific clonotype also had to show a frequency at least fivefold higher than in wells stimulated with peptides from other epitope families. The table comes from immuneACCESS by way of TCRdb, which keeps in-frame sequences with V and J called. Part of the clones is missing from these tables; in studies checked, under half for an unresolved V gene and the rest for unknown reasons. V and J calls and clone size are those listed in that table; D and trimming were worked out from the DNA. This sample is represented by under 100,000 clones; roughly four fifths of them were singletons. The top ten clones comprise 25% to 30% of the sample.

The CDR3 contains 17 residues, cysteine and phenylalanine counted. This entry keeps only the CDR3 DNA: 51 bases, framed from base 1. The germline V gene sets CDR1 to SGDLS and CDR2 to YYNGEE. Germline trimming: 4 bases from V, 1 base from J; junction bases outside gene matches: 9. The study at large found these results: The assay could identify only TCR beta chains and pointed to proliferation in response to antigen, not to T cell function or cytokine profile. Of the nine antigen-specific TCR beta clonotypes identified, roughly 6 appeared cross-reactive for autologous or known escape epitope variants. Five clonotypes recognized the Nef KF9 family and one the HW9 family, with no responses to the TAALDMSHF plasma variant.

The EasySep Human CD8+ T Cell Enrichment Kit was used on day 10 to isolate CD8+ T cells from every culture. Here the chain combines TRBV9 and TRBJ1-1; 11 bases in the middle match TRBD1. Sequencing was carried out using uncultured baseline CD8+ T cells from peripheral blood mononuclear cells (PBMCs). This TCR derives from a male donor with HIV. CDR3 reads: CASSTTGTGGPNTEAFF. DNA sequence: TGTGCCAGCAGCACCACTGGGACAGGGGGACCGAACACTGAAGCTTTCTTT.